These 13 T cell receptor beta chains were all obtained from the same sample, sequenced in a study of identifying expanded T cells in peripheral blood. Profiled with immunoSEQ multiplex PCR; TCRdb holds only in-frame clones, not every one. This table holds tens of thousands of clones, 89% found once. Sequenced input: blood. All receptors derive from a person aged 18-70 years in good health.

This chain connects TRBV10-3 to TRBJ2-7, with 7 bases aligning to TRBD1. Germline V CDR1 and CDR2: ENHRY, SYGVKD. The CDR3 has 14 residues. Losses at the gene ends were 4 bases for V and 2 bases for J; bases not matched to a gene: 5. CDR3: CAISVTGDPYEQYF. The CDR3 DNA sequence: TGTGCCATCAGTGTTACAGGGGATCCCTACGAGCAGTACTTC.

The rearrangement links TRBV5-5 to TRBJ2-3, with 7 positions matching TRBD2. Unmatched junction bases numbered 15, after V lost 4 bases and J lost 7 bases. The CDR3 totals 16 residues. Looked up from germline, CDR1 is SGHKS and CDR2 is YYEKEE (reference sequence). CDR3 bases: TGTGCCAGCAGCCCCCAGGAGCGGGGCCGAGTGAATACGCAGTATTTT. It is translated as CASSPQERGRVNTQYF.

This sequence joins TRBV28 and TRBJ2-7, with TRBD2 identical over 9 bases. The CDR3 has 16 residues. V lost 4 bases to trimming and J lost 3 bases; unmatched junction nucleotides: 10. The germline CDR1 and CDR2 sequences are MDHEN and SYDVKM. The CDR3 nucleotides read TGTGCCAGCAGTTCTCCTTGGGCGGGAGGGCACTACGAGCAGTACTTC. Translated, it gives CASSSPWAGGHYEQYF.

The chain's CDR3 is CASNPDRGGYGYTF. DNA for the CDR3: TGTGCCAGCAACCCCGACAGGGGTGGATATGGCTACACCTTC. The V call is TRBV6-1, the J call TRBJ1-2; 8 bases align to TRBD1. Germline V gene lookup returns CDR1 MNHNS and CDR2 SASEGT. The CDR3 covers 14 residues. V lost 7 bases, J lost 5 bases, and 9 bases stayed unmatched.

The CDR3 reads CASSLALESDEQFF. The CDR3 region has the DNA TGTGCCAGCAGCTTAGCGCTAGAGAGCGATGAGCAGTTCTTC. The chain recombines TRBV7-2 with TRBJ2-1, with D hard to call. Germline values: CDR1 SGHTA, CDR2 FQGNSA. The V and J ends lost 0 bases and 8 bases respectively, with 11 bases between them. This CDR3 contains 14 residues.

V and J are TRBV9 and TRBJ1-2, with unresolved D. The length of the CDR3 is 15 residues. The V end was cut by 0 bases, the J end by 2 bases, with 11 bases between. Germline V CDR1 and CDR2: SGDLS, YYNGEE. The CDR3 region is CASSVVGVGNYGYTF. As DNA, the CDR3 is TGTGCCAGCAGCGTAGTCGGCGTAGGGAACTATGGCTACACCTTC.

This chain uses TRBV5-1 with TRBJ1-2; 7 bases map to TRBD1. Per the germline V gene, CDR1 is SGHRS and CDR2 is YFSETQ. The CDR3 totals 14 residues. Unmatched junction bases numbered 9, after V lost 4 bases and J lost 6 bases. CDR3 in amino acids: CASSALTGADGYTF. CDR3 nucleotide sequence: TGCGCCAGCAGCGCCTTAACAGGGGCAGATGGCTACACCTTC.

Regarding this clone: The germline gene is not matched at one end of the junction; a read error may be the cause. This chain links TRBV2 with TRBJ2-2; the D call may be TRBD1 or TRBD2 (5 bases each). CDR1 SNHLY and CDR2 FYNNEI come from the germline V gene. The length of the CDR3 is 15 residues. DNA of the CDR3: TGTGCCAGCACTGAAGAGGGGCGCCACACCGGGGAGCTGTTTTTT. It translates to CASTEEGRHTGELFF.

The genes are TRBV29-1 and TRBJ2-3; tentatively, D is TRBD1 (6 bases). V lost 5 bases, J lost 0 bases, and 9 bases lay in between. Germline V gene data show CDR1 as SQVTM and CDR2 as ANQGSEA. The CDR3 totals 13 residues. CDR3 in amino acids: CSVQGTSTDTQYF. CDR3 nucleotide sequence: TGCAGCGTTCAGGGGACCAGCACAGATACGCAGTATTTT.

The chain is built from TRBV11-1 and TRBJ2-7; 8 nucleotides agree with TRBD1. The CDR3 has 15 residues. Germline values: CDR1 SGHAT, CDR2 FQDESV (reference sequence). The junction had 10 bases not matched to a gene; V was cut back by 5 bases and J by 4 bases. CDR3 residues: CASSPGGAISYEQYF. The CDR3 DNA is TGTGCCAGCAGCCCAGGGGGCGCAATCTCGTACGAGCAGTACTTC.

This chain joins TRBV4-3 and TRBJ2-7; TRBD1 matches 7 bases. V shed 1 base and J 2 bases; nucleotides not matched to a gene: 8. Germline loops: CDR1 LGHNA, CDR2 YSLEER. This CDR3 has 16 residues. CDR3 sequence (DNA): TGCGCCAGCAGCCAAGGCGACCGGGACAGCGCCTACGAGCAGTACTTC. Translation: CASSQGDRDSAYEQYF.

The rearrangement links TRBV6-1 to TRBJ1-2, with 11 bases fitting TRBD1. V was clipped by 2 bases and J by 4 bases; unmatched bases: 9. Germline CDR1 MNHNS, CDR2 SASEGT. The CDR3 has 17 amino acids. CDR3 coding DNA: TGTGCCAGCAGTGAAACTATTGGGACAGGGGGGATCTATGGCTACACCTTC. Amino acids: CASSETIGTGGIYGYTF.

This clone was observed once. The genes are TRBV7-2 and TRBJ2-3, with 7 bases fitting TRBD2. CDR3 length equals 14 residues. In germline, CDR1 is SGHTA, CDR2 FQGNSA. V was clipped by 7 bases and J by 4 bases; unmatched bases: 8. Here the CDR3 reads CASIMGGMADTQYF. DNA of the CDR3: TGTGCCAGCATCATGGGGGGGATGGCAGATACGCAGTATTTT.